What follows are 26 T cell receptor beta chains derived from one specimen sequenced in a study of shared clonotypes between healthy human individuals (dated by TCRdb to 2018 to 2021). Receptor libraries were prepared by the immunoSEQ multiplex PCR assay. This immuneACCESS table, as held by TCRdb, lists in-frame sequences with V and J called but not all clones. Of the missing ones, under half trace to an unresolved V gene in checked studies; the others have no known cause. Here the sample has about 2 million clones; 85% to 95% occur a single time. The ten most abundant clones make up around 0.13% of the sample. The sequenced material came from naive CD4+ T cells sorted from blood. The sample's cell subset or site label is to be understood as: CD45RA+ positively selected. These TCRs come from a man aged 18 to 29 in good health.

About this clone itself: The sample has other DNA sequences that encode this CDR3 too. The chain has TRBV19 and TRBJ2-7, with 14 bases identical to TRBD2. The V segment lost 5 bases and the J segment 6 bases; nucleotides outside the gene matches: 0. The CDR3 totals 13 residues. Germline V gene lookup returns CDR1 LNHDA and CDR2 SQIVND (reference sequence). CDR3 sequence (DNA): TGTGCCAGTAGTGGACTAGCGGGAGGCGAGCAGTACTTC. Its protein product is CASSGLAGGEQYF. The full variable domain, rest sourced from reference TRBV19 and TRBJ2-7, is DGGITQSPKYLFRKEGQNVTLSCEQNLNHDAMYWYRQDPGQGLRLIYYSQIVNDFQKGDIAEGYSVSREKKESFPLTVTSAQKNPTAFYLCASSGLAGGEQYFGPGTRLTVT.

This clone was picked up a small number of times. Other DNA sequences in this specimen translate into the identical CDR3. The J gene is TRBJ1-2, the V gene TRBV28, with 7 bases fitting TRBD1. This CDR3 comprises 13 residues. Per the germline V gene, CDR1 is MDHEN and CDR2 is SYDVKM. Unmatched junction bases numbered 4, after V lost 5 bases and J lost 4 bases. The CDR3 DNA follows: TGTGCCAGCAGTCTCGACAGGGTCTATGGCTACACCTTC. Translated, it gives CASSLDRVYGYTF.

The chain joins TRBV11-2 to TRBJ2-7; 7 bases line up with TRBD2. Germline V gene lookup returns CDR1 SGHAT and CDR2 FQNNGV. The CDR3 spans 15 residues. J lost 4 bases, V lost 3 bases, and 9 bases had no gene match. The CDR3 loop reads CASSLGQGTKYEQYF. The CDR3 nucleotides are TGTGCCAGCAGCTTGGGGCAAGGGACTAAATACGAGCAGTACTTC.

This clone was detected once. The chain employs TRBV30 and TRBJ1-1, with a tentative D call TRBD1 (6 bases). The CDR3 loop spans 13 amino acids. V shed 2 bases and J shed 10 bases, with 17 bases lying between them. From germline, CDR1 is GTSNPN and CDR2 SVGIG (reference sequence). DNA for the CDR3: TGTGCCTGGAGTAGGGGCCAACAGGGCCCAGCTTTCTTT. Translation gives CAWSRGQQGPAFF.

The gene calls are TRBV4-1 and TRBJ1-3; D ambiguous. This CDR3 spans 18 amino acids. Deletions cut 0 bases from V and 0 bases from J, with 15 bases between. Germline V CDR1 and CDR2: MGHRA, YSYEKL. The CDR3 coding sequence is TGCGCCAGCAGCCAAGAATCTCCGTGGCAGGTCTCTGGAAACACCATATATTTT. It yields the protein CASSQESPWQVSGNTIYF.

The genes are TRBV6-6 and TRBJ1-5; 7 bases are shared with TRBD1. This CDR3 is built from 15 residues. Germline V lookup: CDR1 MNHNY, CDR2 SVGAGI (reference sequence). With V trimmed by 2 bases and J by 2 bases, 3 bases remained unmatched. As DNA, the CDR3 is TGTGCCAGCAGTTACCAAGGACAGGGCAATCAGCCCCAGCATTTT. This translates into CASSYQGQGNQPQHF.

The chain has TRBV5-5 and TRBJ1-5, with no clear D. Germline V gene sequence: CDR1 SGHKS, CDR2 YYEKEE (reference sequence). This CDR3 is 14 amino acids long. Trimming left V 0 bases short and J 4 bases short, with 8 bases between. CDR3 in DNA: TGTGCCAGCAGCTTGGATCAAGGGAATCAGCCCCAGCATTTT. It specifies CASSLDQGNQPQHF.

The rearrangement links TRBV21-1 to TRBJ1-5; TRBD1, the D gene given by the table, was not confirmed from the DNA. TRBV21-1 is deemed a pseudogene. This CDR3 spans 18 amino acids. CDR3 coding DNA: TGTGCCAGCAGCAAAGACCCGCACCCTTGGCTTGGTCGTCAGCCCCAGCATTTT. This translates into CASSKDPHPWLGRQPQHF.

The chain recombines TRBV29-1 with TRBJ2-7, with D maybe TRBD1 (5 bases). The CDR3 has 15 residues. Trimming left V 0 bases short and J 3 bases short, with 15 bases between. CDR1 SQVTM and CDR2 ANQGSEA come from the germline V gene. Written as DNA, the CDR3 is TGCAGCGTTGAAGATCGTGCAGGGCGAGGCTACGAGCAGTACTTC. Translating gives CSVEDRAGRGYEQYF.

In its sample, this clone was seen once. The rearrangement uses TRBV6-6 and TRBJ1-2; TRBD1 aligns across 9 bases. This CDR3 spans 12 amino acids. V dropped 6 bases and J dropped 8; count of bases not matched to a gene: 4. From germline, CDR1 is MNHNY and CDR2 SVGAGI (reference sequence). DNA of the CDR3: TGTGCCAGCAGCCAGGACAGGGGCGGCTACACCTTC. It translates to CASSQDRGGYTF.

This clone was found a few times. V is TRBV12-5 and J is TRBJ1-1, with a possible D match to TRBD1 (5 bases). The V gene's germline CDR1 is LGHNT and CDR2 FRNRAP. V dropped 11 bases and J dropped 1 base, with 11 bases sitting between them. The CDR3 is made up of 12 amino acids. CDR3 protein: CAAGTGNTEAFF. CDR3 in DNA: TGTGCTGCCGGGACGGGGAACACTGAAGCTTTCTTT.

The CDR3 DNA is TGTGCCAGCAGAACTAGCGGGCAATCCTACGAGCAGTACTTC. It encodes CASRTSGQSYEQYF. The chain joins TRBV2 to TRBJ2-7; 9 bases agree with TRBD2. V was clipped by 6 bases and J by 1 base; unmatched bases: 4. Per the germline V gene, CDR1 is SNHLY and CDR2 is FYNNEI. This CDR3 spans 14 amino acids.

This clone has just one count. The sample has other DNA sequences that encode this CDR3 too. The V gene is TRBV6-1, the J gene TRBJ1-4; no clear D gene. The V end lost 2 bases, the J end lost 8 bases, and 6 bases lay between the germline ends. The CDR3 is made up of 12 amino acids. Germline loops: CDR1 MNHNS, CDR2 SASEGT. The CDR3 nucleotides are TGTGCCAGCAGTGAAATGACCGAAAAACTGTTTTTT. Translating gives CASSEMTEKLFF.

The V gene is TRBV18, the J gene TRBJ1-1, with a weak D call TRBD1 (5 bases). The CDR3 spans 14 residues. Germline CDR1 KGHSH, CDR2 LQKENI. The V end was cut by 3 bases, the J end by 6 bases, with 14 bases between. CDR3 residues: CASSPGLEAPEAFF. For the CDR3, the DNA is TGTGCCAGCTCACCGGGACTTGAGGCCCCTGAAGCTTTCTTT.

This sequence joins TRBV6-1 and TRBJ1-5; D uncertain. The CDR3 spans 15 residues. Germline assignment: CDR1 MNHNS and CDR2 SASEGT. Trimming took 6 bases from V and 4 from J, leaving 16 bases between them. The CDR3 spells CASSGTVPPNQPQHF. The CDR3, as DNA: TGTGCCAGCAGCGGTACAGTTCCCCCAAATCAGCCCCAGCATTTT.

The chain has TRBV7-9 and TRBJ2-2, with 7 bases aligning to TRBD2. This CDR3 contains 15 residues. The junction had 4 bases not matched to a gene; V was cut back by 6 bases and J by 0 bases. Germline CDR1 and CDR2: SEHNR and FQNEAQ (reference sequence). The CDR3 DNA reads as TGTGCCAGCAGTCTAGCGGATACGAACACCGGGGAGCTGTTTTTT. This translates into CASSLADTNTGELFF.

The V gene is TRBV5-1, the J gene TRBJ2-7; D is possibly TRBD1 or TRBD2 (5 bases each). CDR1 is SGHRS and CDR2 is YFSETQ in the germline V gene. Trimming removed 0 bases from V and 8 bases from J, with 21 bases in between. This CDR3 comprises 16 residues. The CDR3 DNA is TGCGCCAGCAGCTTGGAGGGGATCAGCGGACCTCGGAAGCAGTACTTC. Protein: CASSLEGISGPRKQYF.

V and J are TRBV27 and TRBJ2-7; 8 bases are shared with TRBD2. CDR3 size: 15 residues. The V segment lost 2 bases and the J segment 1 base; nucleotides outside the gene matches: 4. CDR1 is MNHEY and CDR2 is SMNVEV in the germline V gene (reference sequence). CDR3: CASSLGGGLSYEQYF. In DNA, the CDR3 is TGTGCCAGCAGTTTAGGCGGGGGGTTATCCTACGAGCAGTACTTC.

V is TRBV30 and J is TRBJ1-2, with 10 bases lining up with TRBD1. J lost 8 bases, V lost 2 bases, and 8 bases had no gene match. The germline CDR1 and CDR2 sequences are GTSNPN and SVGIG (reference sequence). The CDR3 sequence is 14 residues long. CDR3 protein: CAWSPDRGRLGYTF. DNA for the CDR3: TGTGCCTGGAGTCCAGACAGGGGGCGTTTAGGCTACACCTTC.

With regard to this clone: The sample carries other DNA sequences with the same CDR3. The rearrangement uses TRBV5-6 and TRBJ1-1; 7 positions agree with TRBD1. CDR3 size: 14 residues. Germline CDR1 and CDR2: SGHDT and YYEEEE. V lost 2 bases, J lost 5 bases, and 6 bases stayed unmatched. CDR3 DNA sequence: TGTGCCAGCAGCTTTACAGGGGCGGGGACTGAAGCTTTCTTT. Translated, it gives CASSFTGAGTEAFF.

The V and J genes are TRBV10-3 and TRBJ1-5, with 7 bases lining up with TRBD1. Losses at the gene ends were 6 bases for V and 4 bases for J; bases not matched to a gene: 6. CDR1 ENHRY and CDR2 SYGVKD come from the germline V gene. The CDR3 extends over 14 amino acids. Written as DNA, the CDR3 is TGTGCCATCAGGCAGGGGGAAAATAATCAGCCCCAGCATTTT. Protein: CAIRQGENNQPQHF.

The gene calls are TRBV15 and TRBJ2-4; TRBD2 matches 10 bases. The CDR3 extends over 17 amino acids. Losses at the gene ends were 1 base for V and 8 bases for J; bases not matched to a gene: 11. Germline lookup yields CDR1 LNHNV and CDR2 YYDKDF (reference sequence). The CDR3 protein is CATSRGSVAGGGDIQYF. In nucleotides, the CDR3 is TGTGCCACCAGCAGAGGCTCGGTAGCGGGAGGCGGGGACATTCAGTACTTC.

The chain has TRBV28 and TRBJ2-7; D perhaps matches TRBD1 (5 bases). Germline CDR1 reads MDHEN; CDR2 reads SYDVKM. The CDR3 covers 14 residues. V shed 4 bases and J shed 2 bases, with 12 bases lying between them. The CDR3 spells CASSSGDRAYEQYF. CDR3 DNA: TGTGCCAGCAGTTCTGGAGACAGAGCCTACGAGCAGTACTTC.

The chain links TRBV2 to TRBJ2-7; 8 bases fit TRBD2. This CDR3 spans 20 amino acids. The V and J ends lost 6 bases and 0 bases, in that order; junction bases with no gene match: 22. The germline V gene has CDR1 SNHLY and CDR2 FYNNEI. The CDR3 protein is CASSRSLLRRGAADSYEQYF. CDR3 DNA sequence: TGTGCCAGCAGCCGATCATTGCTAAGGCGGGGGGCGGCGGACTCCTACGAGCAGTACTTC.

The rearrangement links TRBV12-2 to TRBJ1-2; the table's D call of TRBD1 was not tested on the DNA. TRBV12-2 is designated a pseudogene. The CDR3 length is 16 residues. CDR3 loop: CASRLGGNQGFYGYTF. DNA of the CDR3: TGTGCAAGTCGCTTAGGTGGCAATCAGGGGTTCTATGGCTACACCTTC.

The chain couples TRBV7-9 to TRBJ2-3; 7 bases are shared with TRBD1. The CDR3 loop spans 16 amino acids. CDR1 SEHNR and CDR2 FQNEAQ come from the germline V gene (reference sequence). V shed 4 bases and J 4 bases; nucleotides not matched to a gene: 11. CDR3 coding DNA: TGTGCCAGCAGCTCCCGGATTGACAGGGTGGCAGATACGCAGTATTTT. Protein sequence: CASSSRIDRVADTQYF.